Shown below are 2 T cell receptor beta chains from a single sample sequenced in a study of cytomegalovirus exposure and HLA in healthy donors. Clones were read by immunoSEQ multiplex PCR, and TCRdb kept only the in-frame ones, dropping some. Among some 320,000 clones listed, roughly 87% were seen once. Sample: PBMCs. The receptor set was obtained from a woman in her twenties or thirties in good health and CMV-seropositive.

This clone was picked up a small number of times. This chain connects TRBV6-5 to TRBJ2-2, with a weak D call TRBD2 (6 bases). The germline CDR1 and CDR2 sequences are MNHEY and SVGAGI. With 6 bases removed from V and 6 bases from J, the gap between germline ends came to 11 bases. This CDR3 has 13 residues. CDR3: CASSGGVSGELFF. The CDR3, as DNA: TGTGCCAGCAGCGGCGGGGTCTCCGGGGAGCTGTTTTTT.

J is TRBJ2-6 and V is TRBV29-1, with D tentatively TRBD2 (6 bases). CDR1 and CDR2 (germline): SQVTM, ANQGSEA. Trimming took 4 bases from V and 4 from J, leaving 11 bases between them. The CDR3 covers 14 residues. CDR3 DNA sequence: TGCAGCGTTGGGGGGGTTGGCGGGGCCAACGTCCTGACTTTC. Translating gives CSVGGVGGANVLTF.